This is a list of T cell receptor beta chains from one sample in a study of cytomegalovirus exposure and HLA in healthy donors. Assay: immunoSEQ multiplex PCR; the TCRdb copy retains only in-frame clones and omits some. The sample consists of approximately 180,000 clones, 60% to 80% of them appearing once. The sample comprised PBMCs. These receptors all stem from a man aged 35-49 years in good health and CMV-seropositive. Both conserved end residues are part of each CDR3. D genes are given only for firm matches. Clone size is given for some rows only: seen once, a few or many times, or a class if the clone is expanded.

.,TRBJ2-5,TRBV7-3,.,TGTGCCAGCAGCTTAAGCCAGGGCGAGACCCAGTACTTC,CASSLSQGETQYF
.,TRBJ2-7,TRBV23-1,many,TGCGCCAGCAGGCTAATCGACAGGCCGGCCTACGAGCAGTACTTC,CASRLIDRPAYEQYF
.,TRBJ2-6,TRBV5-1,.,TGCGCCAGCAGCGAGACTGCGTCTGGGGCCAACGGCCTGACTTTC,CASSETASGANGLTF
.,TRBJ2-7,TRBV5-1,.,TGCGCCAGCGGCAAATCTCCGGCTAGCGAGGCCTACGAGCAGTACTTC,CASGKSPASEAYEQYF
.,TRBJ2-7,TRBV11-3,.,TGTGCCAGCAGCCTCAGGGAATCCTACGAGCAGTACTTC,CASSLRESYEQYF
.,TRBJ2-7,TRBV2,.,TGTGCCAGCAGTGAAACCATCCTCTCCTACGAGCAGTACTTC,CASSETILSYEQYF
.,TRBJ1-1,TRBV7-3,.,TGTGCCAGCAGCGTAGCCCCGCAGAATGAAGCTTTCTTT,CASSVAPQNEAFF
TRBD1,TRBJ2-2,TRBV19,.,TGTGCCGCCCAAGTGGGACAGGGCCCCACCGGGGAGCTGTTTTTT,CAAQVGQGPTGELFF
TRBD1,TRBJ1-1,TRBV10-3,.,TGTGCCACGGGGACAGGGTCAACTGAAGCTTTCTTT,CATGTGSTEAFF
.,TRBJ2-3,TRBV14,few,TGTGCCAGCAGCCAAGGGACAGCAAGCGCAGATACGCAGTATTTT,CASSQGTASADTQYF
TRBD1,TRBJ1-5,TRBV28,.,TGTGCCAGCTTAACAGGGGTTGGCAATCAGCCCCAGCATTTT,CASLTGVGNQPQHF
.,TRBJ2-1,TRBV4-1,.,TGCGCCAGCAGCCACCTCGGCAGGGGCAACACTAATGAGCAGTTCTTC,CASSHLGRGNTNEQFF
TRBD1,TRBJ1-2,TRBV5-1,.,TGCGCCAGCAGCCCGCCTCGGGGACAGCCCTATGGCTACACCTTC,CASSPPRGQPYGYTF
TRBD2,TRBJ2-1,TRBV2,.,TGTGCCAGCATCCTTGGACTAGACAATGAGCAGTTCTTC,CASILGLDNEQFF
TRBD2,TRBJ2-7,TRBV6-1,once,TGTGCCAGCACCTTGGGACTAGCGGATTCTTACGAGCAGTACTTC,CASTLGLADSYEQYF
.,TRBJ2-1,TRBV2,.,TGTGCCAGCAGCCTGACTAGTATTCTCCACAATGAGCAGTTCTTC,CASSLTSILHNEQFF
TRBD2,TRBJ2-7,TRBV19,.,TGTGCCACCTCGCGGGGGGCGTACGAGCAGTACTTC,CATSRGAYEQYF
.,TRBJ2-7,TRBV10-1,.,TGCGCCAGCAGTGCACAGATCTCCTACGAGCAGTACTTC,CASSAQISYEQYF
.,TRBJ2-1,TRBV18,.,TGTGCCAGCTCACCATACCAGGGGACGTACAATGAGCAGTTCTTC,CASSPYQGTYNEQFF
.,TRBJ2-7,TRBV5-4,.,TGTGCCAGCAGCTTGGGGACTTACTCCTACGAGCAGTACTTC,CASSLGTYSYEQYF
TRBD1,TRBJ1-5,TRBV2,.,TGTGCCAGCAGTGGGGGACAGGTCAGCAATCAGCCCCAGCATTTT,CASSGGQVSNQPQHF
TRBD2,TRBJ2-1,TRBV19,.,TGTGCCAGTAGTATAGATCCCAGCGGGAGGGCCGATGAGCAGTTCTTC,CASSIDPSGRADEQFF
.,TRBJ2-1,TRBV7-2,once,TGTGCCAGCAGCTTAATGCAGGGTTCGAATGAGCAGTTCTTC,CASSLMQGSNEQFF
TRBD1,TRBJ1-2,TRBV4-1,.,TGCGCCAGCAGCCAAAGGACAGGGGGGCACTATGGCTACACCTTC,CASSQRTGGHYGYTF
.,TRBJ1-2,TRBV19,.,TGTGCCAGTAGACTAGTTAACTATGGCTACACCTTC,CASRLVNYGYTF
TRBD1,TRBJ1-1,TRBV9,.,TGTGCCAGCAGCACCCGGGACAGTTCTGAAGCTTTCTTT,CASSTRDSSEAFF
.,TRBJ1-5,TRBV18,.,TGTGCCAGCTCACCGCTAGAAGGCCCGAAGCATTTT,CASSPLEGPKHF
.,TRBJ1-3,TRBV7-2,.,TGTGCCAGCAGCTTAGATCAGGGGTGGGTGGGAAACACCATATATTTT,CASSLDQGWVGNTIYF
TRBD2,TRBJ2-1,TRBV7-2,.,TGTGCCAGCAGCCGAACATACTCTAGCGGGAGCGCCGTCAATGAGCAGTTCTTC,CASSRTYSSGSAVNEQFF
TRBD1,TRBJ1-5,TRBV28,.,TGTGCCAGCAGTTCTACAGGGGTTTATAGCAATCAGCCCCAGCATTTT,CASSSTGVYSNQPQHF
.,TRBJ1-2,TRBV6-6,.,TGTGCCAGCAGTTACAAGGACAGTACAATTTATGGCTACACCTTC,CASSYKDSTIYGYTF
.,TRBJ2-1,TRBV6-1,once,TGTGCCAGCAGTGAGGAGGTCGGGGTCTACAATGAGCAGTTCTTC,CASSEEVGVYNEQFF
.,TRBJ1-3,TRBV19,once,TGTGCCAGTAGTCCCCGGACTAGGGATGGAAACACCATATATTTT,CASSPRTRDGNTIYF
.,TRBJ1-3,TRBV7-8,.,TGTGCCAGCAGCTTAGAGGGGTTTGGAAACACCATATATTTT,CASSLEGFGNTIYF
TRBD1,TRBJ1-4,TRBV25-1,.,TGTGCCAGCAGTACCCGGACAGGGGTAGATGAAAAACTGTTTTTT,CASSTRTGVDEKLFF
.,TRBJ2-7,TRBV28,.,TGTGCCAGCAGCCCGACAGGCGTCTCCTACGAGCAGTACTTC,CASSPTGVSYEQYF
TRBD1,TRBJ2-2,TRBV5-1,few,TGCGCCAGCAGCTTGGAGGGACAGGGGACCGGGGAGCTGTTTTTT,CASSLEGQGTGELFF
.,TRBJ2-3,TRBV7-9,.,TGTGCCAGCAGCTCACGGGACTTACGACTCACAGATACGCAGTATTTT,CASSSRDLRLTDTQYF
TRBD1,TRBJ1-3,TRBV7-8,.,TGTGCCAGCAGCTCAGGGGGACAGACTCCTGGAAACACCATATATTTT,CASSSGGQTPGNTIYF
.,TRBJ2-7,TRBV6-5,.,TGTGCCAGCCTGGATCTGGGCAGGGACTACGAGCAGTACTTC,CASLDLGRDYEQYF
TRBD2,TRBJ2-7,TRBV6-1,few,TGTGCCAGCAGTTTAGCGGGAGGATCTTCATTC,CASSLAGGSSF
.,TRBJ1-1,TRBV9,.,TGTGCCAGCAGCGTAGGAGGGGGTGAAGCTTTCTTT,CASSVGGGEAFF
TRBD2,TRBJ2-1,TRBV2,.,TGTGCCAGCAGGGGACTAGCTTTGAGCTCCTACAATGAGCAGTTCTTC,CASRGLALSSYNEQFF
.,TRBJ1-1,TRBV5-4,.,TGTGCCAGCAGCGCCCTTACTCAGGGAGGTACTGAAGCTTTCTTT,CASSALTQGGTEAFF
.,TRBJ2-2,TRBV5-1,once,TGCGCCAGCAGCTTCTCCCTCCTTAACACCGGGGAGCTGTTTTTT,CASSFSLLNTGELFF
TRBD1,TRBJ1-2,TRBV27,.,TGTGCCAGTTCAAGCGCAGGGGGCGCGGACTATGGCTACACCTTC,CASSSAGGADYGYTF
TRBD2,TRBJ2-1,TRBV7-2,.,TGTGCCAGCAGCACCCTAGCGGACCTCTCCTACAATGAGCAGTTCTTC,CASSTLADLSYNEQFF
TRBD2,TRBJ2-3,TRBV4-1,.,TGCGCCAGCAGCCTCCGGGAGGGCCGTGGGACAGATACGCAGTATTTT,CASSLREGRGTDTQYF
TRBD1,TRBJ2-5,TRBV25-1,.,TGTGCCAGCAGTGGGACAGGGGGCTTTGAGACCCAGTACTTC,CASSGTGGFETQYF
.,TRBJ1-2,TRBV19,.,TGTGCCAGTAGTTATGAAGCCAGGGAAGGCTACACCTTC,CASSYEAREGYTF
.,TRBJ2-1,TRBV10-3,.,TGTGCCACCGGAGGGGGAGGGCCGAGTTCCTACAATGAGCAGTTCTTC,CATGGGGPSSYNEQFF
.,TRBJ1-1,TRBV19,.,TGTGCCAGTAGTATAGTGGCCCCTCGAGGGAACACTGAAGCTTTCTTT,CASSIVAPRGNTEAFF